The T cell receptor beta chain described here comes from a study of patients and donors after allogeneic stem cell transplantation. MiXCR was run by TCRdb on the RT-PCR reads, yielding one entry per CDR3 protein. The sample yields 900,000 to 1,000,000 distinct CDR3 sequences, roughly 17% seen once. This clonotype was picked up a small number of times. The CDR3 consists of 15 residues. Germline V gene lookup returns CDR1 MRHNA and CDR2 SNTAGT. Trimming at V came to 5 bases and at J to 4 bases, leaving 7 bases not matched to a gene. The chain links TRBV6-4 to TRBJ2-2; TRBD2 matches at 7 bases. Sequences were obtained from blood, either unsorted or a sorted T cell fraction (not recorded which). The sequence was collected from a human donor who was either an allogeneic HSCT recipient or a stem cell or donor lymphocyte infusion donor (not recorded which). It is not recorded whose cells these are; they may come from a transplant donor. This CDR3 is CASSTGGGTTGELFF. For the CDR3, the DNA is TGTGCCAGCAGTACGGGAGGAGGGACCACCGGGGAGCTGTTTTTT.